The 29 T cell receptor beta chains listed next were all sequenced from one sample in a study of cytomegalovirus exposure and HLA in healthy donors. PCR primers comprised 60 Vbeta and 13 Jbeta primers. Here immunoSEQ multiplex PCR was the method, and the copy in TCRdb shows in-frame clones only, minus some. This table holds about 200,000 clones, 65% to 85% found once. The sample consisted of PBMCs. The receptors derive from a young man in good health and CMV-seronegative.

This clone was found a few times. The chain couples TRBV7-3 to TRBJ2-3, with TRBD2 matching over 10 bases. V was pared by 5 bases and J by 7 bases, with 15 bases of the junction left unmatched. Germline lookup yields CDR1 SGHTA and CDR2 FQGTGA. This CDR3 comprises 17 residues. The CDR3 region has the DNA TGTGCCAGCAGCCTCCTATCCGGTAGCGGGGGGCCGCATACGCAGTATTTT. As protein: CASSLLSGSGGPHTQYF. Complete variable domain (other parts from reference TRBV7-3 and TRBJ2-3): GAGVSQTPSNKVTEKGKYVELRCDPISGHTALYWYRQSLGQGPEFLIYFQGTGAADDSGLPNDRFFAVRPEGSVSTLKIQRTERGDSAVYLCASSLLSGSGGPHTQYFGPGTRLTVL.

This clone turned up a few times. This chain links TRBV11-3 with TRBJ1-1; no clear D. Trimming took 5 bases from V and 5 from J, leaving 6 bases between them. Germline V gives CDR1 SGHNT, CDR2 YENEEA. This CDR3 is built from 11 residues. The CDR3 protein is CASSPGTEAFF. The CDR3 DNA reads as TGTGCCAGCAGCCCAGGTACTGAAGCTTTCTTT.

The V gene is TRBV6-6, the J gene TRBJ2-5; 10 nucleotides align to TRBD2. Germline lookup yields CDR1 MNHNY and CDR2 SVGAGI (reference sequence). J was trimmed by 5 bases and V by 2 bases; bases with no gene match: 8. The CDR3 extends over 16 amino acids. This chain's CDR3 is CASSYPSGGGVETQYF. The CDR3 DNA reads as TGTGCCAGCAGTTACCCGAGCGGGGGGGGCGTGGAGACCCAGTACTTC.

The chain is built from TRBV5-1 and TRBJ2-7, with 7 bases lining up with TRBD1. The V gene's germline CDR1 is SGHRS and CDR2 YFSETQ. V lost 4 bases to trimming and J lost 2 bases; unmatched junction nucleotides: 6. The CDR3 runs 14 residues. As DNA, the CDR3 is TGCGCCAGCAGCCAGACAGGGCAGACCTACGAGCAGTACTTC. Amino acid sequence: CASSQTGQTYEQYF.

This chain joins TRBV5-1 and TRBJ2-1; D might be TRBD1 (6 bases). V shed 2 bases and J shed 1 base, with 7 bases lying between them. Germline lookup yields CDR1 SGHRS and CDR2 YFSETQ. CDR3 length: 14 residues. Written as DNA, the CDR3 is TGCGCCAGCAGCTTACAGGGTTCCTACAATGAGCAGTTCTTC. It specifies CASSLQGSYNEQFF.

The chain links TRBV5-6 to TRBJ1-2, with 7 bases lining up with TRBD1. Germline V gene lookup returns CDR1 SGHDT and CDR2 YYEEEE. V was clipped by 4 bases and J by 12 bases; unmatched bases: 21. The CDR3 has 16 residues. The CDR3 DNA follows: TGTGCCAGCAGCAGCTCAGGCAGGGGGGACGGAATGGGCCACACCTTC. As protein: CASSSSGRGDGMGHTF.

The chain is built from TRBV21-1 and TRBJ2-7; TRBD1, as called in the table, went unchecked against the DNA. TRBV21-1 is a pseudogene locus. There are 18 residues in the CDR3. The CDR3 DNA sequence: TGTGCCAGCAGCAAAGAACAGGGGGCGCGGGCAACAAAGTACGAGCAGTACTTC. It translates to CASSKEQGARATKYEQYF.

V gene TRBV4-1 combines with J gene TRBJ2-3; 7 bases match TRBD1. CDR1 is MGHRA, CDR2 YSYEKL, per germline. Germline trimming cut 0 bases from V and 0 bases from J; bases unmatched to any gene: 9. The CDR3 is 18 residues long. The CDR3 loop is CASSQETLGGTSTDTQYF. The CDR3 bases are TGCGCCAGCAGCCAAGAAACGTTAGGGGGCACTAGCACAGATACGCAGTATTTT.

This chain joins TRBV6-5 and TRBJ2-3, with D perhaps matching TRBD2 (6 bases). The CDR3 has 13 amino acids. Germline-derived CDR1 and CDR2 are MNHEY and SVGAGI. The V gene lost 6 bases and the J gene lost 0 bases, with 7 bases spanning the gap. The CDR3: CASRRDSTDTQYF. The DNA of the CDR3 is TGTGCCAGCAGGCGGGACAGCACAGATACGCAGTATTTT.

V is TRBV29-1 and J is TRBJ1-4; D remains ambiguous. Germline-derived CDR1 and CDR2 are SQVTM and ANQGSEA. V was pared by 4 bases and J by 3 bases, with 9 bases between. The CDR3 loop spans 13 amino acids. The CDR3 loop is CSVAQVANEKLFF. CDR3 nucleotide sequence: TGCAGCGTTGCCCAGGTCGCTAATGAAAAACTGTTTTTT.

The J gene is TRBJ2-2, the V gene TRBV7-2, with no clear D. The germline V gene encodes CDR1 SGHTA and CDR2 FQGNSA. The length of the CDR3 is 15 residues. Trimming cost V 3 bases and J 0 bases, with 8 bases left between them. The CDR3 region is CASSFLTANTGELFF. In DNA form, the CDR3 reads TGTGCCAGCAGCTTTTTAACGGCGAACACCGGGGAGCTGTTTTTT.

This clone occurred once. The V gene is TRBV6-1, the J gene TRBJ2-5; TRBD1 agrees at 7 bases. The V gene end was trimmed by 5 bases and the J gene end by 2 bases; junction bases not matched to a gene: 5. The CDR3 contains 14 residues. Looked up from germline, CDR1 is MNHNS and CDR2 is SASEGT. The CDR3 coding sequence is TGTGCCAGCAGTAACAGGGGTTATCAAGAGACCCAGTACTTC. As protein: CASSNRGYQETQYF.

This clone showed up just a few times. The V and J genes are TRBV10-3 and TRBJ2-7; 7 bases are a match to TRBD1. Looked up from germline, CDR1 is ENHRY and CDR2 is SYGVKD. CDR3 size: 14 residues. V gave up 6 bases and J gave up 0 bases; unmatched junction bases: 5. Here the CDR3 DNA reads TGTGCCATCAGCGACAGGGCGCTCTCCTACGAGCAGTACTTC. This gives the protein CAISDRALSYEQYF.

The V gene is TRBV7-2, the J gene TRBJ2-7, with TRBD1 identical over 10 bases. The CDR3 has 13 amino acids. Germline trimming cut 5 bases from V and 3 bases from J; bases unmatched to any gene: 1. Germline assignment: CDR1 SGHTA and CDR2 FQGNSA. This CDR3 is CASSRDRGYEQYF. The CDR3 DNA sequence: TGTGCCAGCAGCCGGGACAGGGGCTACGAGCAGTACTTC.

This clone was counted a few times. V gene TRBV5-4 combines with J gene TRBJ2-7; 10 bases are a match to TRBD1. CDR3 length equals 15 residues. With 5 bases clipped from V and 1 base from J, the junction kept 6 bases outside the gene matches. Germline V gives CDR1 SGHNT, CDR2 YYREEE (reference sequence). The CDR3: CASRPDRGRSYEQYF. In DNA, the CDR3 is TGTGCCAGCAGACCTGACAGGGGGCGGTCCTACGAGCAGTACTTC.

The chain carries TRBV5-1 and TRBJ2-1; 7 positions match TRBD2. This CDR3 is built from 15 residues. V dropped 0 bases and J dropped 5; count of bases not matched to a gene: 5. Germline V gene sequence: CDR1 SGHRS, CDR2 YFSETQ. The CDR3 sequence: CASSLGGAGHNEQFF. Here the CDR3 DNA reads TGCGCCAGCAGCTTGGGGGGAGCGGGACACAATGAGCAGTTCTTC.

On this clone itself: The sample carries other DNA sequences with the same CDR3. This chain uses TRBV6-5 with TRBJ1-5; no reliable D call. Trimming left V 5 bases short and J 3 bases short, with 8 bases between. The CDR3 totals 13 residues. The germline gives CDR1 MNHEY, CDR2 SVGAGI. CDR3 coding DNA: TGTGCCAGCAGTCGACAAGCCAATCAGCCCCAGCATTTT. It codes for CASSRQANQPQHF.

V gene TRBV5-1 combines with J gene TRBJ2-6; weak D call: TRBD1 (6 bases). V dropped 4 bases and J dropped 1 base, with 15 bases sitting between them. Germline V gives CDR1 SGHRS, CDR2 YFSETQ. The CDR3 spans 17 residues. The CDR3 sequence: CASSPSPGQSGANVLTF. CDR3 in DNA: TGCGCCAGCAGCCCGTCTCCGGGACAATCTGGGGCCAACGTCCTGACTTTC.

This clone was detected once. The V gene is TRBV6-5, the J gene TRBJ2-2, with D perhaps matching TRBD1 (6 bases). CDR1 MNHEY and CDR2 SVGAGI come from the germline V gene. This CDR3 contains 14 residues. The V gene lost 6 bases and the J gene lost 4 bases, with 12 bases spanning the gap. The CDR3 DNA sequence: TGTGCCAGCAGGGGAGCACAGGGCACCGGGGAGCTGTTTTTT. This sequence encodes CASRGAQGTGELFF.

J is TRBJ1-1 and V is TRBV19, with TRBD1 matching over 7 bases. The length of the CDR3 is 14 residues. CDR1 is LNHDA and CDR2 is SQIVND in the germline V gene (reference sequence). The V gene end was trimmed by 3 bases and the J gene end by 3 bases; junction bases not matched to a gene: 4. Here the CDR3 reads CASSITGVYTEAFF. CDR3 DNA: TGTGCCAGTAGTATTACAGGGGTATACACTGAAGCTTTCTTT.

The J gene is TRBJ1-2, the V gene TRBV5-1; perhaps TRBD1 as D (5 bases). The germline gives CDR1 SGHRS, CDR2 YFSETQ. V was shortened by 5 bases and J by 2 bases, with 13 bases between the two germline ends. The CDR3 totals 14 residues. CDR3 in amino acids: CASSVGRGNYGYTF. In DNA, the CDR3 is TGCGCCAGCAGTGTGGGACGGGGGAACTATGGCTACACCTTC.

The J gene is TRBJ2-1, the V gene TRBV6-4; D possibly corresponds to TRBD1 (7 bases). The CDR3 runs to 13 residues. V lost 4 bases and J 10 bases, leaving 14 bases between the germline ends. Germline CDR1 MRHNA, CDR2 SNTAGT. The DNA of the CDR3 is TGTGCCAGCAGTGCCCAGGGGGGCGACGAGCAGTTCTTC. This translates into CASSAQGGDEQFF.

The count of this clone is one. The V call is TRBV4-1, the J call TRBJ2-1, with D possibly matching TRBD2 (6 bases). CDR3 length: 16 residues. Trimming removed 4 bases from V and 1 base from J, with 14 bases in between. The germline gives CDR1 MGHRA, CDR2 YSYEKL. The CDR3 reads CASSLNSGLSYNEQFF. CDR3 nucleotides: TGCGCCAGCAGCCTCAATTCGGGACTTTCCTACAATGAGCAGTTCTTC.

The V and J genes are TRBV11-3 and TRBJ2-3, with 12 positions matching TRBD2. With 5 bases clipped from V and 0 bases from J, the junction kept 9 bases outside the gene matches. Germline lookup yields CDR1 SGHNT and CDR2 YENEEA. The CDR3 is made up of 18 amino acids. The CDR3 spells CASSIRTSGDPSTDTQYF. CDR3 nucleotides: TGTGCCAGCAGCATTCGGACTAGCGGGGACCCTAGCACAGATACGCAGTATTTT.

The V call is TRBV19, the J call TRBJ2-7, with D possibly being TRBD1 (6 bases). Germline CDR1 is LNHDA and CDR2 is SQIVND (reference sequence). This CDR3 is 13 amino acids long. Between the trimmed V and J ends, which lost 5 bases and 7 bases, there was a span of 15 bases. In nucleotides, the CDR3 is TGTGCCAGTAGTCGTCGGGTGCAGGGGGAGCAGTACTTC. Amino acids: CASSRRVQGEQYF.

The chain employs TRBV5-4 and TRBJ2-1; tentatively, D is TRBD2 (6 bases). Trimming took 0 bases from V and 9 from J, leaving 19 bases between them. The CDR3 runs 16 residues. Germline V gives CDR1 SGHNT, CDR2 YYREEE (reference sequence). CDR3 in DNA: TGTGCCAGCAGCTTGGCCGGGGGTCTACCCACGAGTGAGCAGTTCTTC. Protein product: CASSLAGGLPTSEQFF.

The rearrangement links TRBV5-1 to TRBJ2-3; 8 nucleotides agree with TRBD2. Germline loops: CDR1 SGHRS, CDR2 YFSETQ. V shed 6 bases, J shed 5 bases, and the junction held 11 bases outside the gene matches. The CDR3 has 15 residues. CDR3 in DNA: TGCGCCAGCACCTTAGCGGGGAACCGAGGAGATACGCAGTATTTT. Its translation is CASTLAGNRGDTQYF.

CDR3 residues: CASSQVQGENTEAFF. As DNA, the CDR3 is TGCGCCAGCAGCCAAGTTCAGGGCGAGAACACTGAAGCTTTCTTT. V gene TRBV4-3 combines with J gene TRBJ1-1, with D tentatively TRBD1 (5 bases). V shed 1 base and J shed 1 base, with 10 bases lying between them. This CDR3 has 15 residues. Germline V gene lookup returns CDR1 LGHNA and CDR2 YSLEER.

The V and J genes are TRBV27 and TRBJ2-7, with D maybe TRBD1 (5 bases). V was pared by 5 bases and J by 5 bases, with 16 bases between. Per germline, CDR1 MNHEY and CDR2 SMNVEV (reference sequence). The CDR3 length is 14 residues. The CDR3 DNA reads TGTGCCAGCAGTAGGTCAGGGCTATACCACGAGCAGTACTTC. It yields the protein CASSRSGLYHEQYF.